This T cell receptor (beta chain) stems from a study of siplizumab effects on memory and regulatory T cells. Method: immunoSEQ multiplex PCR; TCRdb's copy keeps in-frame clones and lacks some. The sample has around 83,000 clones; just under 90% are singletons. CDR3 length: 16 residues. The V and J ends lost 5 bases and 0 bases, in that order; junction bases with no gene match: 6. Germline lookup yields CDR1 SGHAT and CDR2 FQDESV (reference sequence). This TCR was recovered from a human donor in good health. Sequenced input: CD4+ T cells sorted from blood. The gene calls are TRBV11-1 and TRBJ2-7; 11 nucleotides align to TRBD1. The CDR3 here is CASSHRDRGSSYEQYF. The CDR3 bases are TGTGCCAGCAGCCACCGGGACAGGGGGAGCTCCTACGAGCAGTACTTC. Together with reference TRBV11-1 and TRBJ2-7, the CDR3 gives the full variable domain: EAEVAQSPRYKITEKSQAVAFWCDPISGHATLYWYRQILGQGPELLVQFQDESVVDDSQLPKDRFSAERLKGVDSTLKIQPAELGDSAMYLCASSHRDRGSSYEQYFGPGTRLTVT.